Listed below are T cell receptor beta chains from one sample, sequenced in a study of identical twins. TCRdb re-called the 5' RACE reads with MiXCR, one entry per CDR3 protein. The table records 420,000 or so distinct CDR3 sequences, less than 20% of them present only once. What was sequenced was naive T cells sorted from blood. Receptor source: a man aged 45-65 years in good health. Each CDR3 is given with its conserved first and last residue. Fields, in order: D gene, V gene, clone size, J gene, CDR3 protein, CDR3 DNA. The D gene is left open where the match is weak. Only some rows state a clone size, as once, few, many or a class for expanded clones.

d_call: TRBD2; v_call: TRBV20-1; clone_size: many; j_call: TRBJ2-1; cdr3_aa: CSARTSGSGSYNEQFF; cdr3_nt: TGCAGTGCTCGGACTAGCGGGAGTGGATCCTACAATGAGCAGTTCTTC
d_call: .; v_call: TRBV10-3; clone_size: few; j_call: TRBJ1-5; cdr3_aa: CARGWSQHF; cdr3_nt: TGTGCAAGGGGATGGTCCCAGCATTTT
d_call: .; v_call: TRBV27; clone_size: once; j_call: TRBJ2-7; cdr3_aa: CASSLSMSYRGATYEQYF; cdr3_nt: TGTGCCAGCAGTTTATCGATGTCCTACCGGGGGGCCACCTACGAGCAGTACTTC
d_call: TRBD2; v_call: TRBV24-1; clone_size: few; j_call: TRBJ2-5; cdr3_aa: CATSERGVQETQYF; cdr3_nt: TGTGCCACCAGTGAGCGGGGGGTTCAAGAGACCCAGTACTTC
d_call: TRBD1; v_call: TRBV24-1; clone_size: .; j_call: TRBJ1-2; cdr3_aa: CATSDQATGGGGYTF; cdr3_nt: TGTGCCACCAGTGACCAAGCGACAGGGGGAGGCGGCTACACCTTC
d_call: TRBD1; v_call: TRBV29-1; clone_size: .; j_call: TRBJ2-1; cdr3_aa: CSVRAPGQGASRLRVSEQFF; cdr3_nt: TGCAGCGTACGAGCCCCAGGACAGGGGGCGTCCCGTCTGAGAGTCAGCGAGCAGTTCTTC
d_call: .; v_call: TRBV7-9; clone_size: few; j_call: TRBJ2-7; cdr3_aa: CASSIEVHYEQYF; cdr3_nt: TGTGCCAGCAGTATAGAGGTCCACTACGAGCAGTACTTC
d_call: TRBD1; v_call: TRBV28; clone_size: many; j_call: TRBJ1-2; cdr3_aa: CASRMTGGYGYTF; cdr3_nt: TGTGCCAGCAGAATGACAGGGGGCTATGGCTACACCTTC
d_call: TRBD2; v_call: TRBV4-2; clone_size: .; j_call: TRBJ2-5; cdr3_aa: CASSSGGEGRETQYF; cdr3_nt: TGTGCCAGCAGCTCGGGCGGGGAGGGGCGAGAGACCCAGTACTTC
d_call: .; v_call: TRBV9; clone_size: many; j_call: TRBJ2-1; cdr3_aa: CASSVAPGAAFYNEQFF; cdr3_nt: TGTGCCAGCAGCGTAGCCCCGGGAGCGGCATTCTACAATGAGCAGTTCTTC
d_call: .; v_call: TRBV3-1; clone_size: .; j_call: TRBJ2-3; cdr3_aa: CASSQVIPRGTDTQYF; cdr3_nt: TGTGCCAGCAGCCAAGTTATTCCCAGAGGCACAGATACGCAGTATTTT
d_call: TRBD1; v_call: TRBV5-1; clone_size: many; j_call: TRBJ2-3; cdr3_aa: CASRVAGGSTDTQYF; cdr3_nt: TGCGCCAGCAGAGTCGCAGGGGGCAGCACAGATACGCAGTATTTT
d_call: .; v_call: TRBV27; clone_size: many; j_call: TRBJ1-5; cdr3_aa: CASSRQSNQPQHF; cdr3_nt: TGTGCCAGCAGCCGACAGAGCAATCAGCCCCAGCATTTT
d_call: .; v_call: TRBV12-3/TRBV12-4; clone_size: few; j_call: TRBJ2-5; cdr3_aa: CASSLEVRETQYF; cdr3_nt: TGTGCCAGCAGTTTGGAGGTTAGGGAGACCCAGTACTTC
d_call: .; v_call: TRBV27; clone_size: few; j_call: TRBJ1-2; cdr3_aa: CASSLNTGASYGYTF; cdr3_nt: TGTGCCAGCAGTTTAAACACAGGAGCAAGCTATGGCTACACCTTC
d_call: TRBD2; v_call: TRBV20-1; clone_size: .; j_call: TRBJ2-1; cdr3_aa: CSAQPGLAGRNNEQFF; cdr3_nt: TGCAGTGCCCAACCCGGACTAGCGGGAAGAAACAATGAGCAGTTCTTC
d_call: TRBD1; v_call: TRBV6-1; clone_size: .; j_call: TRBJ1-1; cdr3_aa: CASRLGTGATEAFF; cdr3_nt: TGTGCCAGCAGACTGGGGACAGGGGCCACTGAAGCTTTCTTT
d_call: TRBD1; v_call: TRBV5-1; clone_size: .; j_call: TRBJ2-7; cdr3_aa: CASRPTGRPYEQYF; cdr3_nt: TGCGCCAGCAGGCCGACAGGGCGCCCCTACGAGCAGTACTTC
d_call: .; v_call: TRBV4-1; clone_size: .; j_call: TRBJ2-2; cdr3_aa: CASSLGIAISTGELFF; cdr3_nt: TGCGCCAGCAGCCTGGGGATAGCGATAAGCACCGGGGAGCTGTTTTTT
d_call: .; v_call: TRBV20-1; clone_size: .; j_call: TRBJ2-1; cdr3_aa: CSAPSLRDSYNEQFF; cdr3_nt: TGCAGTGCTCCCTCGCTACGTGACTCCTACAATGAGCAGTTCTTC
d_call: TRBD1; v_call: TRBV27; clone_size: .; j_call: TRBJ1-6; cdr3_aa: CASSHYTGVYNSPLHF; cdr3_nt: TGTGCCAGCAGTCACTATACAGGGGTTTATAATTCACCCCTCCACTTT
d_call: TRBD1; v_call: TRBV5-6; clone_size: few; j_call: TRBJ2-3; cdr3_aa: CASSPKTGASTDTQYF; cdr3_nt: TGTGCCAGCAGCCCGAAGACAGGGGCTAGCACAGATACGCAGTATTTT
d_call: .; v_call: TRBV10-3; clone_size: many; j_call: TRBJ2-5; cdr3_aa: CATGQGRDETQYF; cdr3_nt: TGTGCCACAGGGCAAGGCAGGGATGAGACCCAGTACTTC
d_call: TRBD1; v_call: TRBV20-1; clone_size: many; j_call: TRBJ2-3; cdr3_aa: CSASRGILTDTQYF; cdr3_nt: TGCAGTGCTTCCAGGGGGATCCTCACAGATACGCAGTATTTT
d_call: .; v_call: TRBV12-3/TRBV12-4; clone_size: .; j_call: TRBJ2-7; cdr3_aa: CASSSTSTEQYF; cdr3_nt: TGTGCCAGCAGCTCCACTAGCACCGAGCAGTACTTC
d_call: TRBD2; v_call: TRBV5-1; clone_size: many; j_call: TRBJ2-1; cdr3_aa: CASSFASGGRNNEQFF; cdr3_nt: TGCGCCAGCAGCTTTGCTAGCGGGGGCCGAAACAATGAGCAGTTCTTC
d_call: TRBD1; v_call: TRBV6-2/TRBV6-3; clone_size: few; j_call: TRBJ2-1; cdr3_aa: CASSYFTGAEQFF; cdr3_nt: TGTGCCAGCAGTTACTTTACAGGGGCTGAGCAGTTCTTC
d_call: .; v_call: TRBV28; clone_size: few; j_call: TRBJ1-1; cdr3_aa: CASRTPTGTGRGAFF; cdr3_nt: TGTGCCAGCAGAACGCCTACAGGGACGGGGCGAGGAGCTTTCTTT
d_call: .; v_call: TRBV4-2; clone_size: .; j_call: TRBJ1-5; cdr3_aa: CASGQGNQPQHF; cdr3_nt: TGTGCCAGCGGTCAAGGCAATCAGCCCCAGCATTTT
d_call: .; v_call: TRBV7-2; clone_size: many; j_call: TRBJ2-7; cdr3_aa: CASSPSGTRIYEQYF; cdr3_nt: TGTGCCAGCAGCCCGTCTGGGACTCGGATCTACGAGCAGTACTTC
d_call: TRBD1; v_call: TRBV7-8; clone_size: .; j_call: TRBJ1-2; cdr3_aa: CASSLGTGAVYGYTF; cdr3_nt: TGTGCCAGCAGCTTAGGCACAGGGGCGGTTTATGGCTACACCTTC
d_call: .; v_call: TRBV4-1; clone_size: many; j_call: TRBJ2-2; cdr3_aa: CASSQDGGSRATNTGELFF; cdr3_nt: TGCGCCAGCAGCCAAGATGGTGGCAGCAGGGCTACGAACACCGGGGAGCTGTTTTTT
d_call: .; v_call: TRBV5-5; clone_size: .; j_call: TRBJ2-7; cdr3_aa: CASSFLHTGGPYEQYF; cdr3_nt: TGTGCCAGCAGCTTCCTTCACACTGGGGGCCCTTACGAGCAGTACTTC
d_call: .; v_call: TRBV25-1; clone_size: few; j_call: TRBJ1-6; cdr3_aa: CASSSRTGRPLHF; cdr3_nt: TGTGCCAGCAGCAGTAGAACAGGGCGGCCCCTCCACTTT
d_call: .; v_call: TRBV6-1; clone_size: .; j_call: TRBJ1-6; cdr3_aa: CASSEFLDNSPLHF; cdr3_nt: TGTGCCAGCAGTGAATTCCTCGATAATTCACCCCTCCACTTT
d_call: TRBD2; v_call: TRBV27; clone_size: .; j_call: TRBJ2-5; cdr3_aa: CASRSHRGGQETQYF; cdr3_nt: TGTGCCAGCAGGAGCCACCGCGGGGGCCAAGAGACCCAGTACTTC
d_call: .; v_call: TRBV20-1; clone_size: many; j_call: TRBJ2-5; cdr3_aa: CSARRGIKETQYF; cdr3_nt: TGCAGTGCTAGAAGGGGAATTAAGGAGACCCAGTACTTC
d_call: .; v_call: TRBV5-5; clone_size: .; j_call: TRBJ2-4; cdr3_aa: CASSPDGLAKNIQYF; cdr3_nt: TGTGCCAGCAGCCCCGACGGGCTAGCCAAAAACATTCAGTACTTC
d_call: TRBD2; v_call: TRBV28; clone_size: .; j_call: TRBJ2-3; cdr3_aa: CASSLGSGGNTDTQYF; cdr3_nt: TGTGCCAGCAGTTTAGGCAGCGGGGGAAACACAGATACGCAGTATTTT
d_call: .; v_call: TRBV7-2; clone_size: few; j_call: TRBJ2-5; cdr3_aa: CASSTNGLSGETQYF; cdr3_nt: TGTGCCAGCAGCACCAATGGACTAAGTGGGGAGACCCAGTACTTC
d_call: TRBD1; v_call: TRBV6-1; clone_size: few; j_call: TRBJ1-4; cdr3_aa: CASSDRGTANEKLFF; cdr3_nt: TGTGCCAGCAGCGACAGGGGTACGGCTAATGAAAAACTGTTTTTT
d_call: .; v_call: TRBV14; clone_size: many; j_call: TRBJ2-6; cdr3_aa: CASSRGVYGSGANVLTF; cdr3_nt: TGTGCCAGCAGCCGGGGGGTATACGGCTCTGGGGCCAACGTCCTGACTTTC
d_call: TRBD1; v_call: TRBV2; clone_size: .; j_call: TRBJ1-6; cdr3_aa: CASSLRTGQNSPLHF; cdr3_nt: TGTGCCAGCAGTCTCCGGACAGGGCAGAATTCACCCCTCCACTTT
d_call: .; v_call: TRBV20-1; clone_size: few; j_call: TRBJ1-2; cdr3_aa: CSARDRRSYGYTF; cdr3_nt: TGCAGTGCTAGAGACCGTAGGTCCTATGGCTACACCTTC
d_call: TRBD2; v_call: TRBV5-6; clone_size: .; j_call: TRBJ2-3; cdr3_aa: CASSPSSGRPTDTQYF; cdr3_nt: TGTGCCAGCAGCCCTTCTAGCGGGAGACCCACAGATACGCAGTATTTT
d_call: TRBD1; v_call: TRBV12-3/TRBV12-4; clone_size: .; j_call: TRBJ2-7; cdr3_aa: CASSETPGQGPYEQYF; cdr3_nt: TGTGCCAGCAGTGAAACACCGGGACAGGGCCCCTACGAGCAGTACTTC
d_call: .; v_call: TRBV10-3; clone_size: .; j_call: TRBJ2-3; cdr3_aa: CAIKGESTDTQYF; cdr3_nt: TGTGCCATCAAGGGGGAAAGCACAGATACGCAGTATTTT
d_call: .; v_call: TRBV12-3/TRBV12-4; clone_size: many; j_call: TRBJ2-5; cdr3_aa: CASSGPLGETQYF; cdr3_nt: TGTGCCAGCAGTGGGCCCCTCGGGGAGACCCAGTACTTC
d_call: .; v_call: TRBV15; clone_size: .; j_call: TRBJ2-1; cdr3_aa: CATSRVATSSYNEQFF; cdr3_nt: TGTGCCACCAGCAGAGTAGCGACTAGCTCCTACAATGAGCAGTTCTTC
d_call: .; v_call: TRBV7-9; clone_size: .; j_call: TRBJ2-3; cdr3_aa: CASSPSDWAGGTDTQYF; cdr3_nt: TGTGCCAGCAGCCCCTCGGACTGGGCAGGGGGGACAGATACGCAGTATTTT
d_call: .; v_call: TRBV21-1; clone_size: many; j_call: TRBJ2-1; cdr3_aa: CASFGTSYNEQFF; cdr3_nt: TGTGCCAGCTTTGGGACTAGTTACAATGAGCAGTTCTTC
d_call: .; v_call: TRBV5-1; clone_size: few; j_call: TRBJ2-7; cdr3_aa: CASSLISVPSSYEQYF; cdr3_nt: TGCGCCAGCAGCTTGATTTCCGTCCCTAGCTCCTACGAGCAGTACTTC
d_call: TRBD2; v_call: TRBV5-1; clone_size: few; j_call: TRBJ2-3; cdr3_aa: CASSPGLAGLTQYF; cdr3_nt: TGCGCCAGCAGCCCCGGGCTAGCGGGGCTTACGCAGTATTTT